Described below is a single T cell receptor beta chain sequence and its context. Its antigen specificity is not known. Base qualities are not recorded, but no much larger clone differs from it by a single base. Looking up the germline V gene yields CDR1 MNHNS and CDR2 SASEGT. Including cysteine and phenylalanine, the CDR3 has 14 amino acids. Only CDR3 DNA remains: 42 bases, in frame from the first base. V sheds 7 bases and J sheds 1 base, leaving 13 bases between their ends. The sample belongs to a study of PD-L1 blockade in urothelial cancer (dated by TCRdb to about 2017). Regarding the study in general: Therapy was started around 2014 for all patients, and atezolizumab 1,200 mg was administered intravenously every 3 weeks. Blood samples were analyzed at two time points: 3 weeks after treatment start (second dose) and 6 weeks after treatment start. In the same patients who had TCR sequencing, pretreatment tumors also underwent whole exome sequencing and RNA sequencing. Around 30 patients had pretreatment blood TCR-seq, approximately 24 had at least one posttreatment blood collection, and approximately 24 had tumor TCR-seq. Blood samples gave median yields of approximately 130,000 T cells and tens of thousands of unique TCRs, along with a median clonality of approximately 0.08. TCR sequencing covered pretreatment tumor samples and matched, serially collected peripheral blood taken before and after atezolizumab treatment. Durable clinical benefit was defined as a progression-free survival longer than 6 months, and TCR features were additionally tested against progression-free survival and overall survival. Durable clinical benefit was achieved by nine patients but not by the remaining 20. Patients had an ECOG performance status of 0 or 1 and had received between 0 and 3 prior chemotherapy regimens. About 90% of the 29 patients were males with bladder-origin urothelial cancer, and about 65% of the 29 reported a prior smoking history. An exploratory multi-omic analysis was conducted of the somatic, immune and clinical correlates of response to PD-L1 blockade with atezolizumab in urothelial cancer.

Synthetic TCR analog templates were spiked into each PCR so that absolute template abundance could be estimated from read counts. Using the immunoSEQ assay, TCRbeta CDR3 regions were amplified from genomic DNA with bias-controlled V and J gene primers. Sequencing of rearranged TCRbeta segments was performed at approximately 20X coverage. Turning to the authors' computational methods: Clustering was used to correct sequencing errors, and CDR3s were annotated against IMGT so that V, D and J genes could be assigned. Downstream analyses used only productive TCRbeta rearrangements and left out out-of-frame or stop-codon sequences. To compute clonality, Shannon entropy was normalized by the log of the number of unique productive sequences and then subtracted from one. Fisher's exact test with Benjamini-Hochberg correction, using a cutoff of adjusted p below 0.01, was how clones that differed between time points or between blood and tumor were identified. TCRdb re-hosts the immuneACCESS table, in-frame sequences only. Its copies lack some clones; in the studies checked, an unresolved V gene accounts for under half of them, and the cause for the rest is not known. V and J calls and clone size follow that table, whereas D and trimming were derived from the DNA. The sample has roughly 56,000 clones on record, roughly four fifths of them singletons. Approximately 4.7% of the sample lies in the top ten.

The paper as a whole reports these results and caveats: Small sample size (n of about 30) and many exploratory analyses mean the results are intended to be hypothesis-generating. Patients with durable benefit showed greater expansion of tumor-associated TCR clones in peripheral blood 3 weeks after starting treatment (n = 22, p = 0.022). A pretreatment peripheral blood TCR clonality below the median was linked to improved progression-free and overall survival.

The cohort included about 30 patients with locally advanced or metastatic urothelial carcinoma who were treated at Memorial Sloan Kettering on a trial protocol. Peripheral blood mononuclear cells were collected from each patient pretreatment and during treatment, giving between 1 and 8 total time points per patient. The Qiagen DNeasy Blood extraction kit was used to purify genomic DNA from total PBMCs and tumor samples. PBMCs were collected pretreatment and during treatment, and were isolated and stored as previously described. The TCR comes from a man between 65 and 85 years old with urothelial cancer. The specimen was PBMCs, collected around atezolizumab (anti-PD-L1) treatment. The chain was built from TRBV6-1 and TRBJ1-1; the D gene is perhaps TRBD1, on 6 matching bases. The bases are TGTGCCAGCAAATCCTCAGGGGAGAACACTGAAGCTTTCTTT. Its amino acids are CASKSSGENTEAFF.